The 14 T cell receptor beta chains given below trace back to one sample, sequenced in a study of blood T cell repertoires in COVID-19. Sequenced by immunoSEQ multiplex PCR; TCRdb stores in-frame clones only, minus some. The sample consists of 220,000 or so clones, about 89% of them appearing once. Sequenced: peripheral blood. Source of these receptors: a man aged 55 to 70 who had recovered from COVID-19.

The chain has TRBV7-8 and TRBJ2-3; TRBD2 is a possible D gene (6 bases). Germline CDR1 SGHVS, CDR2 FQNEAQ. This CDR3 contains 14 residues. V lost 5 bases, J lost 8 bases, and 17 bases lay in between. CDR3 nucleotides: TGTGCCAGCAGCGCCGGACTACTACCGAGTACGCAGTATTTT. Amino acid sequence: CASSAGLLPSTQYF.

The chain uses TRBV5-1 and TRBJ1-2; possible D gene TRBD1, 5 bases. Looked up from germline, CDR1 is SGHRS and CDR2 is YFSETQ. CDR3 size: 15 residues. V gave up 2 bases and J gave up 6 bases, with 17 bases separating them. CDR3 in DNA: TGCGCCAGCAGCTTTGCCCCGAGGCAGGGCGATGGCTACACCTTC. Amino acid sequence: CASSFAPRQGDGYTF.

The chain combines TRBV14 with TRBJ2-3, with D perhaps TRBD1 (5 bases). The germline CDR1 and CDR2 sequences are SGHDN and FVKESK. The CDR3 runs to 15 residues. The germline V and J ends were trimmed by 4 bases and 2 bases, with 13 bases remaining between them. CDR3 amino acids: CASSLRRTTTDTQYF. DNA for the CDR3: TGTGCCAGCAGCCTACGACGGACAACCACAGATACGCAGTATTTT.

This clone has a single count. The rearrangement uses TRBV5-1 and TRBJ2-7; D remains ambiguous. The germline gives CDR1 SGHRS, CDR2 YFSETQ. V was cut by 2 bases and J by 2 bases, with 8 bases left in between. The CDR3 consists of 13 residues. CDR3 loop: CASSLDITYEQYF. The DNA for the CDR3 is TGCGCCAGCAGCTTAGACATCACCTACGAGCAGTACTTC.

The chain recombines TRBV14 with TRBJ2-1; 12 bases align to TRBD2. Germline-derived CDR1 and CDR2 are SGHDN and FVKESK. Trimming removed 0 bases from V and 3 bases from J; junction bases left unmatched: 0. The CDR3 runs to 16 residues. This chain's CDR3 is CASSQELAGGYNEQFF. CDR3 DNA sequence: TGTGCCAGCAGCCAAGAACTAGCGGGGGGCTACAATGAGCAGTTCTTC. Full variable domain (rest looked up from reference TRBV14 and TRBJ2-1): EAGVTQFPSHSVIEKGQTVTLRCDPISGHDNLYWYRRVMGKEIKFLLHFVKESKQDESGMPNNRFLAERTGGTYSTLKVQPAELEDSGVYFCASSQELAGGYNEQFFGPGTRLTVL.

This clone has only one observation. The V and J genes are TRBV7-2 and TRBJ2-2; 8 bases are a match to TRBD1. Trimming at V came to 2 bases and at J to 4 bases, leaving 3 bases not matched to a gene. The CDR3 has 15 residues. Germline loops: CDR1 SGHTA, CDR2 FQGNSA. CDR3 sequence (DNA): TGTGCCAGCAGCTTACAGGGGGCGAGCACCGGGGAGCTGTTTTTT. Its translation: CASSLQGASTGELFF.

In this sample, this clone turned up a few times. V and J are TRBV19 and TRBJ2-1; TRBD2 aligns across 9 bases. Losses at the gene ends were 8 bases for V and 5 bases for J; bases not matched to a gene: 10. The CDR3 covers 15 residues. The V gene's germline CDR1 is LNHDA and CDR2 SQIVND (reference sequence). Written as DNA, the CDR3 is TGTGCCAGTCGCCGGGTTAGCGGGAGTGACAATGAGCAGTTCTTC. This encodes CASRRVSGSDNEQFF.

V gene TRBV19 combines with J gene TRBJ2-2, with 9 bases identical to TRBD1. J gave up 3 bases and V 4 bases, and 6 bases lay outside the gene matches. The CDR3 spans 16 residues. Looked up from germline, CDR1 is LNHDA and CDR2 is SQIVND (reference sequence). The CDR3 reads CASSKYRGQDTGELFF. CDR3 bases: TGTGCCAGTAGTAAATACAGGGGGCAAGACACCGGGGAGCTGTTTTTT.

The chain joins TRBV7-2 to TRBJ2-5; the match to TRBD2 covers 10 bases. With 7 bases clipped from V and 5 bases from J, the junction kept 7 bases outside the gene matches. Germline V gene data show CDR1 as SGHTA and CDR2 as FQGNSA. The CDR3 spans 14 residues. This chain's CDR3 is CASKLAGKFETQYF. The CDR3 nucleotides read TGTGCCAGCAAACTAGCGGGGAAATTCGAGACCCAGTACTTC.

This clone was detected once. V and J are TRBV7-2 and TRBJ1-4; D remains ambiguous. This CDR3 is 14 amino acids long. CDR1 and CDR2 from the germline V gene are SGHTA and FQGNSA. The V and J ends lost 4 bases and 7 bases respectively, with 13 bases between them. DNA for the CDR3: TGTGCCAGCAGCTCTTACTCCGGGATTGAAAAACTGTTTTTT. It yields the protein CASSSYSGIEKLFF. The whole variable domain, filled in from reference TRBV7-2 and TRBJ1-4, reads GAGVSQSPSNKVTEKGKDVELRCDPISGHTALYWYRQSLGQGLEFLIYFQGNSAPDKSGLPSDRFSAERTGGSVSTLTIQRTQQEDSAVYLCASSSYSGIEKLFFGSGTQLSVL.

The chain links TRBV7-2 to TRBJ2-5; no firm D call. The CDR3 spans 14 residues. V gave up 7 bases and J gave up 7 bases, with 19 bases separating them. Germline CDR1 reads SGHTA; CDR2 reads FQGNSA. The CDR3 loop reads CASNWSQRGGTQYF. CDR3 coding DNA: TGTGCCAGCAACTGGTCGCAGCGAGGTGGGACCCAGTACTTC.

This chain joins TRBV28 and TRBJ2-5; D is possibly TRBD1 (5 bases). This CDR3 spans 13 amino acids. Germline CDR1 is MDHEN and CDR2 is SYDVKM. V lost 6 bases to trimming and J lost 4 bases, with 12 bases between them. The CDR3 DNA reads as TGTGCCAGCAGATCAGGGTCCGTAGAGACCCAGTACTTC. Amino acids: CASRSGSVETQYF.

The chain joins TRBV6-5 to TRBJ2-7; 8 positions agree with TRBD1. The V segment lost 2 bases and the J segment 4 bases; nucleotides outside the gene matches: 7. The CDR3 length is 15 residues. Per germline, CDR1 MNHEY and CDR2 SVGAGI. The CDR3 bases are TGTGCCAGCAGTTACAAGGAGCAGGGGGCTTACGAGCAGTACTTC. This sequence encodes CASSYKEQGAYEQYF.

The chain joins TRBV18 to TRBJ2-2; D is unclear. CDR1 is KGHSH, CDR2 LQKENI, per germline. The CDR3 length is 15 residues. V was pared by 2 bases and J by 1 base, with 8 bases between. The CDR3: CASSPIQRNTGELFF. CDR3 bases: TGTGCCAGCTCACCAATACAGAGGAACACCGGGGAGCTGTTTTTT.